The 18 T cell receptor beta chains below come from one sample, sequenced in a study of blood T cells in healthy people across ages (dated by TCRdb to between 2015 and 2016). The library was produced with 5' RACE. For sequencing, an Illumina HiSeq 2500 was employed. A second 7 to 11 cycle PCR used a sample-barcoded 5' primer and a J-beta primer mix. The public reads were reanalyzed by TCRdb: fastp trimming at Q25, MiXCR alignment, in-frame beta chains only. Each CDR3 protein appears once, grouped with its most common genes and DNA. Within this sample are roughly 730,000 distinct CDR3 sequences, with more than 50% of them counted one time only. The top ten constitute roughly 25% of the sample. Sample: blood. These receptors came from a man aged 40-55 years in good health.

This clonotype has just a few counts. This rearrangement joins TRBV20-1 to TRBJ2-5; 14 bases are shared with TRBD2. Matching the DNA end better, TRBJ2-7 makes the J call doubtful. The CDR3 has 13 residues. Germline V CDR1 and CDR2: DFQATT, SNEGSKA (reference sequence). The CDR3 loop is CSAGTSGRSEQYF. DNA for the CDR3: TGCAGTGCCGGGACTAGCGGGAGATCCGAGCAGTACTTC.

The rearrangement uses TRBV6-5 and TRBJ2-7; D is perhaps TRBD2 (5 bases). The germline CDR1 and CDR2 sequences are MNHEY and SVGAGI. This CDR3 comprises 15 residues. Trimming left V 5 bases short and J 0 bases short, with 14 bases between. CDR3: CASSDYPPSSYEQYF. The CDR3, as DNA: TGTGCCAGCAGTGACTACCCACCGTCCTCCTACGAGCAGTACTTC.

This sequence joins TRBV20-1 and TRBJ2-4; TRBD1 is a possible D gene (5 bases). The CDR3 consists of 14 residues. V was pared by 3 bases and J by 4 bases, with 13 bases between. From germline, CDR1 is DFQATT and CDR2 SNEGSKA (reference sequence). CDR3 in DNA: TGCAGTGCTAGTGCGACAGACGGAAAAAACATTCAGTACTTC. Its protein is CSASATDGKNIQYF.

J is TRBJ2-1 and V is TRBV20-1; 13 bases align to TRBD2. The CDR3 is 13 residues long. J lost 8 bases, V lost 4 bases, and 2 bases had no gene match. Germline V lookup: CDR1 DFQATT, CDR2 SNEGSKA (reference sequence). The chain's CDR3 is CSATGLAGYEQFF. CDR3 sequence (DNA): TGCAGTGCTACGGGACTAGCGGGATATGAGCAGTTCTTC.

This sequence joins TRBV9 and TRBJ1-2, with D hard to call. CDR1 and CDR2 from the germline V gene are SGDLS and YYNGEE. CDR3 size: 14 residues. Trimming stripped 0 bases from V and 5 bases from J, with 11 bases between. The CDR3, as DNA: TGTGCCAGCAGCGTAGAAAGCGCCACGTATGGCTACACCTTC. Its protein product is CASSVESATYGYTF.

J is TRBJ1-6 and V is TRBV6-5, with 9 bases matching TRBD1. CDR1 MNHEY and CDR2 SVGAGI come from the germline V gene. V lost 6 bases to trimming and J lost 7 bases; unmatched junction nucleotides: 7. The CDR3 is 15 amino acids. The CDR3 is CASRTQGARNSPLHF. In nucleotides, the CDR3 is TGTGCCAGCAGGACACAGGGGGCGCGGAATTCACCCCTCCACTTT.

The genes are TRBV9 and TRBJ1-1, with unresolved D. In germline, CDR1 is SGDLS, CDR2 YYNGEE. CDR3 length: 14 residues. V lost 3 bases and J 1 base, leaving 10 bases between the germline ends. This CDR3 is CASSEWASNTEAFF. The CDR3 bases are TGTGCCAGCAGCGAGTGGGCCTCGAACACTGAAGCTTTCTTT.

The chain joins TRBV9 to TRBJ2-7; D remains unclear. The CDR3 extends over 13 amino acids. Germline assignment: CDR1 SGDLS and CDR2 YYNGEE. V lost 3 bases, J lost 5 bases, and 12 bases lay in between. The CDR3 DNA is TGTGCCAGCAGCGCGTCCCTCGGCCACGAGCAGTACTTC. This encodes CASSASLGHEQYF.

This clonotype was observed a handful of times. The chain employs TRBV4-3 and TRBJ1-2; D not certain. The germline CDR1 and CDR2 sequences are LGHNA and YSLEER. Trimming shortened V by 4 bases and J by 1 base, and 13 bases separated the two germline ends. The CDR3 has 15 amino acids. This chain's CDR3 is CASSPGPADNYGYTF. DNA for the CDR3: TGCGCCAGCAGCCCCGGCCCAGCCGATAACTATGGCTACACCTTC.

The chain uses TRBV4-2 and TRBJ2-3, with 9 bases that match TRBD1. From germline, CDR1 is LGHNA and CDR2 YNFKEQ. The ends lost 1 base at V and 2 bases at J; junction bases unmatched: 4. The CDR3 covers 16 residues. Here the CDR3 reads CASSQVGTGTTDTQYF. In DNA, the CDR3 is TGTGCCAGCAGCCAAGTTGGGACAGGGACCACAGATACGCAGTATTTT.

The rearrangement links TRBV28 to TRBJ2-5; 12 bases are a match to TRBD2. The J call may be in error: the DNA end matches TRBJ2-7 better. CDR3 length: 18 amino acids. The germline gives CDR1 MDHEN, CDR2 SYDVKM. CDR3 loop: CASSFGLAGGSGDYEQYF. The CDR3 DNA follows: TGTGCCAGCAGTTTTGGTCTAGCGGGAGGGAGTGGGGACTACGAGCAGTACTTC.

V usage is TRBV27 and J usage is TRBJ2-1; D call uncertain. V lost 3 bases, J lost 3 bases, and 12 bases lay in between. The CDR3 is made up of 15 amino acids. The germline CDR1 and CDR2 sequences are MNHEY and SMNVEV (reference sequence). CDR3 residues: CASSFDSQVYNEQFF. CDR3 coding DNA: TGTGCCAGCAGTTTTGATTCCCAGGTCTACAATGAGCAGTTCTTC.

The rearrangement joins TRBV5-1 to TRBJ2-3; TRBD2 agrees at 10 bases. The J segment lost 6 bases and the V segment lost 1 base, leaving 5 bases of the junction unmatched. This CDR3 has 15 residues. Germline loops: CDR1 SGHRS, CDR2 YFSETQ. The CDR3 region has the DNA TGCGCCAGCAGCTTGAGCGGGAGGGAGTCTGATACGCAGTATTTT. It encodes CASSLSGRESDTQYF.

This clonotype was recorded once. This rearrangement joins TRBV18 to TRBJ2-7; 9 bases fit TRBD1. The assigned J gene may be wrong: the sequence end matches TRBJ2-5 better. The CDR3 covers 14 residues. Germline CDR1 reads KGHSH; CDR2 reads LQKENI. The CDR3 region is CASSLRTGDETQYF. The CDR3 DNA sequence: TGTGCCAGCTCATTACGGACAGGGGACGAGACCCAGTACTTC.

This clonotype was detected a few times. This chain links TRBV7-6 with TRBJ2-4; D is possibly TRBD1 or TRBD2 (7 bases each). Per germline, CDR1 SGHVS and CDR2 FNYEAQ. Deletions cut 5 bases from V and 5 bases from J, with 22 bases between. The CDR3 length is 17 residues. CDR3 sequence reads: CASSPHPGAGGENIQYF. Written as DNA, the CDR3 is TGTGCCAGCAGCCCACACCCAGGGGCAGGGGGGGAAAACATTCAGTACTTC. Supplemented by reference TRBV7-6 and TRBJ2-4, the full variable domain reads GAGVSQSPRYKVTKRGQDVALRCDPISGHVSLYWYRQALGQGPEFLTYFNYEAQQDKSGLPNDRFSAERPEGSISTLTIQRTEQRDSAMYRCASSPHPGAGGENIQYFGAGTRLSVL.

This sequence joins TRBV2 and TRBJ2-3; maybe TRBD1 (5 bases). The germline gives CDR1 SNHLY, CDR2 FYNNEI. V was trimmed by 5 bases and J by 4 bases, leaving 16 bases between them. There are 15 residues in the CDR3. The CDR3 DNA sequence: TGTGCCAGCAGTCTCAGGGTGGTAGGCGCAGATACGCAGTATTTT. Translating it yields CASSLRVVGADTQYF.

Remarks on this clonotype: The germline gene is not matched at one end of the junction; a read error may be the cause. This chain connects TRBV7-2 to TRBJ1-2; 7 bases align to TRBD1. The germline CDR1 and CDR2 sequences are SGHTA and FQGNSA. The CDR3 length is 17 residues. The CDR3 is CATSPAGRQGGNYGYTF. The CDR3 region has the DNA TGTGCCACCAGCCCGGCGGGTAGACAGGGTGGGAACTATGGCTACACCTTC.

The rearrangement uses TRBV7-9 and TRBJ2-7, with D perhaps given as TRBD1 or TRBD2 (5 bases each). Germline V gene lookup returns CDR1 SEHNR and CDR2 FQNEAQ (reference sequence). The V end lost 5 bases, the J end lost 3 bases, and 14 bases lay between the germline ends. The CDR3 loop spans 14 amino acids. CDR3 DNA: TGTGCCAGCAGCGAACAAGGGACCATCTACGAGCAGTACTTC. This translates into CASSEQGTIYEQYF.